The 16 T cell receptor beta chains in this list originate from one sample, sequenced in a study of blood T cell repertoires in COVID-19. Profiling relied on immunoSEQ multiplex PCR, and the TCRdb table lists in-frame clones only, not all of them. The repertoire includes 100,000 or so clones, about 89% of them detected once, and 2% to 2.5% sits in the top ten. Sequenced: peripheral blood. The receptors were sampled from a man aged 45 to 65 with active COVID-19.

This clone was picked up a small number of times. This chain connects TRBV4-1 to TRBJ2-7; D is perhaps TRBD2 (6 bases). V shed 0 bases and J shed 9 bases, with 12 bases lying between them. The CDR3 is 13 residues long. Germline values: CDR1 MGHRA, CDR2 YSYEKL. Here the CDR3 reads CASSQDPFGGQYF. CDR3 nucleotide sequence: TGCGCCAGCAGCCAAGATCCCTTCGGGGGGCAGTACTTC.

The sample holds one count of this clone. The chain combines TRBV29-1 with TRBJ1-1, with 9 bases matching TRBD1. V gave up 6 bases and J gave up 6 bases; unmatched junction bases: 5. The CDR3 consists of 12 residues. The germline gives CDR1 SQVTM, CDR2 ANQGSEA. CDR3 sequence: CSVDRGAAEAFF. CDR3 DNA: TGCAGCGTGGACAGGGGCGCGGCTGAAGCTTTCTTT. Together with reference TRBV29-1 and TRBJ1-1, the CDR3 gives the full variable domain: SAVISQKPSRDICQRGTSLTIQCQVDSQVTMMFWYRQQPGQSLTLIATANQGSEATYESGFVIDKFPISRPNLTFSTLTVSNMSPEDSSIYLCSVDRGAAEAFFGQGTRLTVV.

The chain links TRBV29-1 to TRBJ2-5; 10 bases map to TRBD2. After removal of 1 base from V and 3 bases from J, the junction contained 2 bases not matched to a gene. From germline, CDR1 is SQVTM and CDR2 ANQGSEA. The CDR3 runs 14 residues. CDR3 coding DNA: TGCAGCGTTGAAGGGACTAGCGGAAAAGAGACCCAGTACTTC. Encoded protein: CSVEGTSGKETQYF.

CDR3 in DNA: TGCGCCAGGAAAAACAGAGAACCGAGCACAGATACGCAGTATTTT. Protein product: CARKNREPSTDTQYF. The rearrangement links TRBV23-1 to TRBJ2-3, with no clear D. TRBV23-1 is recorded as an ORF, its role being uncertain. V was pared by 9 bases and J by 0 bases, with 16 bases between. The CDR3 extends over 15 amino acids.

This clone was seen only a few times. The chain has TRBV6-6 and TRBJ2-1; D is perhaps TRBD1 (5 bases). Looked up from germline, CDR1 is MNHNY and CDR2 is SVGAGI (reference sequence). There are 14 residues in the CDR3. The V end was cut by 0 bases, the J end by 3 bases, with 6 bases between. The CDR3, as DNA: TGTGCCAGCAGTTACTCGACAGTCTACAATGAGCAGTTCTTC. This codes for CASSYSTVYNEQFF.

V is TRBV19 and J is TRBJ1-1; TRBD1 matches at 8 bases. The trim removed 3 bases at V and 4 bases at J, leaving 7 bases unmatched. CDR3 length: 15 residues. CDR1 and CDR2 (germline): LNHDA, SQIVND (reference sequence). The CDR3, as DNA: TGTGCCAGTAGTATCCCAGGGGGCGCGGGCACTGAAGCTTTCTTT. Its translation: CASSIPGGAGTEAFF.

The sample holds one count of this clone. This sequence joins TRBV29-1 and TRBJ1-2; D call uncertain. The CDR3 contains 12 residues. Germline CDR1 SQVTM, CDR2 ANQGSEA. V lost 6 bases, J lost 0 bases, and 8 bases lay in between. CDR3 sequence reads: CSVPGANYGYTF. CDR3 coding DNA: TGCAGCGTGCCGGGAGCTAACTATGGCTACACCTTC.

This rearrangement joins TRBV19 to TRBJ1-5; tentatively, D is TRBD1 (6 bases). Germline CDR1 LNHDA, CDR2 SQIVND (reference sequence). The V end was cut by 3 bases, the J end by 11 bases, with 17 bases between. This CDR3 region has 14 residues. Here the CDR3 DNA reads TGTGCCAGTAGTATTCTCCCAGACAGGTCAACCCAGCATTTT. Protein: CASSILPDRSTQHF.

The genes are TRBV19 and TRBJ1-1; D is perhaps TRBD1 (6 bases). This CDR3 is 14 amino acids long. Germline-derived CDR1 and CDR2 are LNHDA and SQIVND (reference sequence). V was cut by 3 bases and J by 1 base, with 9 bases left in between. CDR3 sequence (DNA): TGTGCCAGTAGTATGGACAGAGGGAACACTGAAGCTTTCTTT. This gives the protein CASSMDRGNTEAFF.

The chain has TRBV5-1 and TRBJ2-3, with 8 positions matching TRBD2. The CDR3 loop spans 16 amino acids. Germline CDR1 reads SGHRS; CDR2 reads YFSETQ. The V segment lost 5 bases and the J segment 2 bases; nucleotides outside the gene matches: 10. The DNA of the CDR3 is TGCGCCAGCAGTACGTCCTTTAGCGGGGCCACAGATACGCAGTATTTT. Protein sequence: CASSTSFSGATDTQYF.

This chain links TRBV6-5 with TRBJ1-1; D gene ambiguous. There are 13 residues in the CDR3. Per germline, CDR1 MNHEY and CDR2 SVGAGI. V lost 0 bases, J lost 6 bases, and 8 bases lay in between. The CDR3 DNA sequence: TGTGCCAGCAGTTACTCGATGCGGGCTGAAGCTTTCTTT. Protein sequence: CASSYSMRAEAFF.

The chain recombines TRBV7-9 with TRBJ1-1, with D perhaps matching TRBD1 (6 bases). There are 16 residues in the CDR3. CDR1 SEHNR and CDR2 FQNEAQ come from the germline V gene (reference sequence). Trimming shortened V by 5 bases and J by 0 bases, and 16 bases separated the two germline ends. For the CDR3, the DNA is TGTGCCAGCAGCCGTCAGGGGTCAAAGATGAACACTGAAGCTTTCTTT. It is translated as CASSRQGSKMNTEAFF.

The chain combines TRBV4-2 with TRBJ2-7; D is perhaps TRBD1 (6 bases). The CDR3 is 16 amino acids. CDR1 and CDR2 from the germline V gene are LGHNA and YNFKEQ. V gave up 1 base and J gave up 0 bases, with 13 bases separating them. In DNA, the CDR3 is TGTGCCAGCAGCCAAGGTCCGAGACAGGACTCCTACGAGCAGTACTTC. Amino acid sequence: CASSQGPRQDSYEQYF.

The chain has TRBV7-8 and TRBJ2-7; D not certain. The CDR3 is 13 residues long. Germline CDR1 is SGHVS and CDR2 is FQNEAQ. Trimming stripped 1 base from V and 3 bases from J, with 7 bases between. CDR3 region: CASSLGTFYEQYV. CDR3 sequence (DNA): TGTGCCAGCAGCTTAGGAACTTTCTACGAGCAGTACGTC.

The chain uses TRBV29-1 and TRBJ1-4, with D hard to call. Germline V lookup: CDR1 SQVTM, CDR2 ANQGSEA. The length of the CDR3 is 11 residues. Trimming cost V 2 bases and J 9 bases, with 7 bases left between them. DNA of the CDR3: TGCAGCGTTGAACGGGGTCAAAAACTGTTTTTT. Its protein product is CSVERGQKLFF.

The chain uses TRBV7-2 and TRBJ2-4; TRBD1 might be the D (6 bases). Germline V lookup: CDR1 SGHTA, CDR2 FQGNSA. The V end lost 1 base, the J end lost 2 bases, and 12 bases lay between the germline ends. The CDR3 contains 16 residues. This chain's CDR3 is CASSLGGTLTKNIQYF. Here the CDR3 DNA reads TGTGCCAGCAGCTTAGGGGGGACACTGACCAAAAACATTCAGTACTTC. The full variable domain, in which reference TRBV7-2 and TRBJ2-4 provide the parts outside the CDR3, is GAGVSQSPSNKVTEKGKDVELRCDPISGHTALYWYRQSLGQGLEFLIYFQGNSAPDKSGLPSDRFSAERTGGSVSTLTIQRTQQEDSAVYLCASSLGGTLTKNIQYFGAGTRLSVL.